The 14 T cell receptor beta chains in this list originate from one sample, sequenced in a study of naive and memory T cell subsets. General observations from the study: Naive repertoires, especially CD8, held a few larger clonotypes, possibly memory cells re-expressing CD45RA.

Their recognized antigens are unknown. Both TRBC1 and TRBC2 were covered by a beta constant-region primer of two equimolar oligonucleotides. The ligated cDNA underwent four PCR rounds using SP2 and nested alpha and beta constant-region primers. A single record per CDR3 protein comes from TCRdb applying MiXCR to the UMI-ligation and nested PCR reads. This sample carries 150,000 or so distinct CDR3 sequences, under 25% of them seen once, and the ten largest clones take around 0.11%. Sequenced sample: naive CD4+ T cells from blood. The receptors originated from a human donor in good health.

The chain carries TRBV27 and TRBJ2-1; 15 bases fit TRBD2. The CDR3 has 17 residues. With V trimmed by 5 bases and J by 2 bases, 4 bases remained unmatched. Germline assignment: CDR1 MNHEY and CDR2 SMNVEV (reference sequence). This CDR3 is CASSPRTSGRAYNEQFF. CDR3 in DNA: TGTGCCAGCAGTCCGCGGACTAGCGGGAGGGCCTACAATGAGCAGTTCTTC.

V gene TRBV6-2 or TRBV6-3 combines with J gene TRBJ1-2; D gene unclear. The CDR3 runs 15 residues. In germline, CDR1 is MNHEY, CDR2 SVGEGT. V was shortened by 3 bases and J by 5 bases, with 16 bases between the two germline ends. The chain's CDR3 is CASSYAGARKYGYTF. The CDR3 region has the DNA TGTGCCAGCAGTTATGCGGGAGCTAGAAAATATGGCTACACCTTC.

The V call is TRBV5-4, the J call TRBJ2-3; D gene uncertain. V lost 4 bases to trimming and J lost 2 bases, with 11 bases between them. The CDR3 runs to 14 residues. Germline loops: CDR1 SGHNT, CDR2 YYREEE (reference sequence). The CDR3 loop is CASSVDPFTDTQYF. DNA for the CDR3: TGTGCCAGCAGCGTGGACCCCTTCACAGATACGCAGTATTTT.

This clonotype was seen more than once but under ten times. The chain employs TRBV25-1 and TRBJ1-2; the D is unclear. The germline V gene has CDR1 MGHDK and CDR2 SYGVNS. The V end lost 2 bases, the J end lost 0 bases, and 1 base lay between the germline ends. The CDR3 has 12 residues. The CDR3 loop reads CASSEANYGYTF. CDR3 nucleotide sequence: TGTGCCAGCAGTGAAGCTAACTATGGCTACACCTTC.

CDR3 in amino acids: CASSLDGQGDEQFF. In nucleotides, the CDR3 is TGTGCCAGCAGCTTAGACGGACAGGGCGATGAGCAGTTCTTC. The V and J genes are TRBV11-3 and TRBJ2-1; 8 bases are a match to TRBD1. V was clipped by 0 bases and J by 8 bases; unmatched bases: 3. The CDR3 spans 14 residues. Germline V CDR1 and CDR2: SGHNT, YENEEA.

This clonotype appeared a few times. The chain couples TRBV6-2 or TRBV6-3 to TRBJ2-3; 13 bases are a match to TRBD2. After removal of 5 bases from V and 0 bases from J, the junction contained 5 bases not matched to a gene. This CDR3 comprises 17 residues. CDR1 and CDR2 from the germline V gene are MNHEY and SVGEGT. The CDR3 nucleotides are TGTGCCAGCAGTAAGAGACTAGCGGGAGGCAGCACAGATACGCAGTATTTT. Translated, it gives CASSKRLAGGSTDTQYF.

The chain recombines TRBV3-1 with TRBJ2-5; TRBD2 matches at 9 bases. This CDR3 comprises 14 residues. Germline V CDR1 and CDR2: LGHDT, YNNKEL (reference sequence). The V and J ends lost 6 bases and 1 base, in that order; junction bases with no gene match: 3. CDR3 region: CASSLLAGQETQYF. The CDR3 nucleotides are TGTGCCAGCAGTCTACTAGCGGGCCAAGAGACCCAGTACTTC.

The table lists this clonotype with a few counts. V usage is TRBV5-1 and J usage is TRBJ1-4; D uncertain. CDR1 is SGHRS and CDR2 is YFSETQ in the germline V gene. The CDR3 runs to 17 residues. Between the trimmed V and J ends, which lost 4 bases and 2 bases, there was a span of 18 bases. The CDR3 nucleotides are TGCGCCAGCAGCCCGACGGGCCCCGGTGGGACTAATGAAAAACTGTTTTTT. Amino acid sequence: CASSPTGPGGTNEKLFF.

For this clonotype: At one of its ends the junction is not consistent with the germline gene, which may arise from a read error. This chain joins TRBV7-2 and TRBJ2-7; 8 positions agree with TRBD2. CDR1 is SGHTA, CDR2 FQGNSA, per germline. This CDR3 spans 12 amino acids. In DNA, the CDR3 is TGTGCCAGCAGCTTAGTGCCTGGACTAGCATTCTTC. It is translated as CASSLVPGLAFF.

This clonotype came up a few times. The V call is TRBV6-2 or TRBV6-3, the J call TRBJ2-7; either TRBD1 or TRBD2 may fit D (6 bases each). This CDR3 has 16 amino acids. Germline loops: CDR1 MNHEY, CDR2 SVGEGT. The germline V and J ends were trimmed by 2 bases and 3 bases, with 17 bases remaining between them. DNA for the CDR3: TGTGCCAGCAGTTACAGGAGGGGGGCCCCCCTCTACGAGCAGTACTTC. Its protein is CASSYRRGAPLYEQYF.

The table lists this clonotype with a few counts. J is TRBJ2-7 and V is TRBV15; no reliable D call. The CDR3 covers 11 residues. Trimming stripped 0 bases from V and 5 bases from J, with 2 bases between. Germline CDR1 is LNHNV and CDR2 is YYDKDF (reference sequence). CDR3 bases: TGTGCCACCAGCAGAGAACACGAGCAGTACTTC. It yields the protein CATSREHEQYF.

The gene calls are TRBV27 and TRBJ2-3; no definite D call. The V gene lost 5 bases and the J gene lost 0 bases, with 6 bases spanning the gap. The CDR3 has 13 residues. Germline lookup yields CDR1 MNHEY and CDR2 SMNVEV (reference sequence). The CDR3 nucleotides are TGTGCCAGCAGTGGGATTAGCACAGATACGCAGTATTTT. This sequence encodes CASSGISTDTQYF.

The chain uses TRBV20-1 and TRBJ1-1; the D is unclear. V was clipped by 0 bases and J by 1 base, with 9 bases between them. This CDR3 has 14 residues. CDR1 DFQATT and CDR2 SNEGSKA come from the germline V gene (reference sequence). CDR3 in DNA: TGCAGTGCTAGAGATGGGCAGAGGAACACTGAAGCTTTCTTT. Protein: CSARDGQRNTEAFF.

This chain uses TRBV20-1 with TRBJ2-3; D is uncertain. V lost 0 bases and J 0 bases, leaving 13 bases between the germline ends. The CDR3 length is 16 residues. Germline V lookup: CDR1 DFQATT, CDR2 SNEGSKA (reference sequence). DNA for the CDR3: TGCAGTGCTAGAGATAGAAAGAGGCAGAGCACAGATACGCAGTATTTT. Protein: CSARDRKRQSTDTQYF.